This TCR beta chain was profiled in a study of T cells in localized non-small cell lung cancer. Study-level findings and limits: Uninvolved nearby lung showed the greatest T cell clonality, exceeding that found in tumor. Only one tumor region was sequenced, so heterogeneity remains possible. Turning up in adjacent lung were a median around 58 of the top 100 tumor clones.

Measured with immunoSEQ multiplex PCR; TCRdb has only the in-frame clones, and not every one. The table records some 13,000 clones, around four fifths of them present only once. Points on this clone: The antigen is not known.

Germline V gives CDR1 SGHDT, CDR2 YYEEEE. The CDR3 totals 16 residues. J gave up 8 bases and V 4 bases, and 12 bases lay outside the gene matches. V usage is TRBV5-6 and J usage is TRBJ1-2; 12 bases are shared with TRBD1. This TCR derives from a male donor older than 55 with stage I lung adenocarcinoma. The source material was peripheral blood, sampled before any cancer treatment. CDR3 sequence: CASSQRPGTGGDGYTF. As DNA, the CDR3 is TGTGCCAGCAGCCAACGTCCCGGGACAGGGGGCGACGGCTACACCTTC.